This TCR beta chain was recorded in a study of blood T cell repertoires in COVID-19. V lost 0 bases, J lost 4 bases, and 16 bases lay in between. The CDR3 is 17 residues long. Germline CDR1 reads SGDLS; CDR2 reads YYNGEE. Seattle's enrolled individuals joined amid active infection and were then monitored longitudinally. This clone has a single count. Clones were read by immunoSEQ multiplex PCR, and TCRdb kept only the in-frame ones, dropping some. The table has about 150,000 clones, approximately 90% seen once; the top ten hold roughly 13%. The sequence derives from a man between 18 and 35 years old with COVID-19, enrolled during active disease. The V call is TRBV9, the J call TRBJ2-2, with D perhaps matching TRBD2 (7 bases). Input material: peripheral blood. CDR3 sequence reads: CASSVVGSGGRTGELFF. The CDR3 nucleotides read TGTGCCAGCAGCGTAGTCGGGTCCGGGGGGCGCACCGGGGAGCTGTTTTTT.